A selection of T cell receptor beta chains follows, all from one sample in a study of T cells in narcolepsy. Sequencing used immunoSEQ multiplex PCR; TCRdb keeps in-frame clones, though not all of them. Among around 20,000 clones, approximately 90% were seen once, and the ten largest hold under 1.3%. The sample consisted of CD45RA- memory CD4+ T cells from PBMCs. The origin of the receptors is a human donor with narcolepsy. The CDR3 runs from the conserved cysteine through the conserved F or W. Fields, in order: J gene, CDR3 length, D gene, V gene, clone size, CDR3 DNA, CDR3 protein. D genes are given only for firm matches. Clone size is given for some rows only: seen once, a few or many times, or a class if the clone is expanded.

j_gene: TRBJ2-7
len: 16
d_gene: .
v_gene: TRBV10-2
abundance: .
CDR3nt: TGCGCCAGCAGTGAAAGATCCCCAGGGCCCTCCTACGAGCAGTACTTC
CDR3aa: CASSERSPGPSYEQYF

j_gene: TRBJ1-1
len: 15
d_gene: .
v_gene: TRBV6-5
abundance: .
CDR3nt: TGTGCCAGCAGAACGTCGGCCCTCATGAACACTGAAGCTTTCTTT
CDR3aa: CASRTSALMNTEAFF

j_gene: TRBJ1-5
len: 15
d_gene: .
v_gene: TRBV5-1
abundance: .
CDR3nt: TGCGCCAGCAGCTTGACTCCTGATAGCAATCAGCCCCAGCATTTT
CDR3aa: CASSLTPDSNQPQHF

j_gene: TRBJ1-2
len: 14
d_gene: .
v_gene: TRBV6-5
abundance: .
CDR3nt: TGTGCCAGCAGCCTCGAGGGTCGGGACTATGGCTACACCTTC
CDR3aa: CASSLEGRDYGYTF

j_gene: TRBJ1-1
len: 14
d_gene: TRBD1
v_gene: TRBV19
abundance: few
CDR3nt: TGTGCCAGTAGTCCAGGACAGGGAAATTCTGAAGCTTTCTTT
CDR3aa: CASSPGQGNSEAFF

j_gene: TRBJ1-4
len: 16
d_gene: .
v_gene: TRBV6-1
abundance: .
CDR3nt: TGTGCCAGCAGTGAAGCTCGGTGGAGTCTTGGGGAAAAACTGTTTTTT
CDR3aa: CASSEARWSLGEKLFF

j_gene: TRBJ2-1
len: 15
d_gene: .
v_gene: TRBV2
abundance: .
CDR3nt: TGTGCCAGCAGTCCGACAGCCCTGGGGTACAATGAGCAGTTCTTC
CDR3aa: CASSPTALGYNEQFF

j_gene: TRBJ2-1
len: 18
d_gene: TRBD2
v_gene: TRBV14
abundance: .
CDR3nt: TGTGCCAGCAGCCAAGACCCTAGCGGGATCACCCCCTACAATGAGCAGTTCTTC
CDR3aa: CASSQDPSGITPYNEQFF

j_gene: TRBJ2-1
len: 14
d_gene: .
v_gene: TRBV9
abundance: .
CDR3nt: TGTGCCAGCAGCGTAGCTACGAGGGGCAATGAGCAGTTCTTC
CDR3aa: CASSVATRGNEQFF

j_gene: TRBJ2-1
len: 17
d_gene: TRBD2
v_gene: TRBV7-9
abundance: .
CDR3nt: TGTGCCAGCAGACAAAATCGCGGAGCGGGAGGGCCAGGTGAGCAGTTCTTC
CDR3aa: CASRQNRGAGGPGEQFF

j_gene: TRBJ2-1
len: 14
d_gene: TRBD1
v_gene: TRBV6-1
abundance: .
CDR3nt: TGTGCCAGCAAGGGACAGGGCTCCTACAATGAGCAGTTCTTC
CDR3aa: CASKGQGSYNEQFF

j_gene: TRBJ1-2
len: 13
d_gene: TRBD1
v_gene: TRBV27
abundance: .
CDR3nt: TGTGCCAGCGCATTCGACAGGGGTTGGGGCTACACCTTC
CDR3aa: CASAFDRGWGYTF

j_gene: TRBJ2-5
len: 14
d_gene: .
v_gene: TRBV5-1
abundance: .
CDR3nt: TGCGCCAGCAGCTTGGCCGGCGCCCAAGAGACCCAGTACTTC
CDR3aa: CASSLAGAQETQYF

j_gene: TRBJ2-5
len: 14
d_gene: TRBD1
v_gene: TRBV27
abundance: .
CDR3nt: TGTGCCAGCAGTTCGGGACAGGGGTTGGAGACCCAGTACTTC
CDR3aa: CASSSGQGLETQYF

j_gene: TRBJ2-7
len: 18
d_gene: .
v_gene: TRBV19
abundance: .
CDR3nt: TGTGCCAGTAGTGGATCCGGGACAGGGCCTAGCGGGAGCCGGGGGCAGTACTTC
CDR3aa: CASSGSGTGPSGSRGQYF

j_gene: TRBJ1-2
len: 14
d_gene: .
v_gene: TRBV11-2
abundance: .
CDR3nt: TGTGCCAGCAGCTTACAGGACAAGAACTATGGCTACACCTTC
CDR3aa: CASSLQDKNYGYTF

j_gene: TRBJ2-7
len: 17
d_gene: .
v_gene: TRBV7-9
abundance: .
CDR3nt: TGTGCCAGCAGCTTATTTAGCCTGGGAACCATCTCCTACGAGCAGTACTTC
CDR3aa: CASSLFSLGTISYEQYF

j_gene: TRBJ1-1
len: 13
d_gene: .
v_gene: TRBV18
abundance: .
CDR3nt: TGTGCCAGCTCACTAGACAGAAACACTGAAGCTTTCTTT
CDR3aa: CASSLDRNTEAFF

j_gene: TRBJ2-2
len: 16
d_gene: .
v_gene: TRBV19
abundance: .
CDR3nt: TGTGCCAGTAGTATCAGTCCAGGGGCTAACACCGGGGAGCTGTTTTTT
CDR3aa: CASSISPGANTGELFF

j_gene: TRBJ2-7
len: 14
d_gene: .
v_gene: TRBV6-5
abundance: .
CDR3nt: TGTGCCAGCGGAAGGGGCCCGAGCTCCTACGAGCAGTACTTC
CDR3aa: CASGRGPSSYEQYF

j_gene: TRBJ1-3
len: 14
d_gene: .
v_gene: TRBV7-2
abundance: once
CDR3nt: TGTGCCAGCAGCTTCGGAGGGTCTGGAAACACCATATATTTT
CDR3aa: CASSFGGSGNTIYF

j_gene: TRBJ2-7
len: 14
d_gene: .
v_gene: TRBV5-4
abundance: .
CDR3nt: TGTGCCAGCAGAAAACAGGGATCAAACTACGAGCAGTACTTC
CDR3aa: CASRKQGSNYEQYF

j_gene: TRBJ2-3
len: 13
d_gene: .
v_gene: TRBV7-8
abundance: .
CDR3nt: TGTGCCAGCAGCTTAGGAGAGCCAGATACGCAGTATTTT
CDR3aa: CASSLGEPDTQYF

j_gene: TRBJ1-1
len: 14
d_gene: .
v_gene: TRBV5-4
abundance: .
CDR3nt: TGTGCCAGCAGCGCGGGACAACCGAACACTGAAGCTTTCTTT
CDR3aa: CASSAGQPNTEAFF

j_gene: TRBJ1-3
len: 13
d_gene: .
v_gene: TRBV30
abundance: .
CDR3nt: TGTGCCTCTGACAGTGACTCTGGAAACACCATATATTTT
CDR3aa: CASDSDSGNTIYF

j_gene: TRBJ2-3
len: 16
d_gene: TRBD1
v_gene: TRBV5-1
abundance: .
CDR3nt: TGCGCCAGCAGCTCAACGAGGCAGGGGGACACAGATACGCAGTATTTT
CDR3aa: CASSSTRQGDTDTQYF

j_gene: TRBJ2-1
len: 20
d_gene: .
v_gene: TRBV23-1
abundance: .
CDR3nt: TGCGCCAGCAGTCAAATCGCCAAAAATCATAGGGGACCCGTTTACAATGAGCAGTTCTTC
CDR3aa: CASSQIAKNHRGPVYNEQFF

j_gene: TRBJ2-5
len: 16
d_gene: .
v_gene: TRBV7-9
abundance: .
CDR3nt: TGTGCCAGCAGCTTTAACCCGGGGGGCGCGATAGAGACCCAGTACTTC
CDR3aa: CASSFNPGGAIETQYF

j_gene: TRBJ1-3
len: 15
d_gene: .
v_gene: TRBV5-1
abundance: .
CDR3nt: TGCGCCAGCAGCTCCACAGGGAATGCTGGAAACACCATATATTTT
CDR3aa: CASSSTGNAGNTIYF

j_gene: TRBJ1-4
len: 13
d_gene: .
v_gene: TRBV6-1
abundance: .
CDR3nt: TGTGCCAGCAGTGTGACTCCGAATGAAAAACTGTTTTTT
CDR3aa: CASSVTPNEKLFF

j_gene: TRBJ2-1
len: 14
d_gene: .
v_gene: TRBV30
abundance: .
CDR3nt: TGTGCCTGGAGTGTACGCTACTCCTACAATGAGCAGTTCTTC
CDR3aa: CAWSVRYSYNEQFF

j_gene: TRBJ2-4
len: 17
d_gene: TRBD2
v_gene: TRBV7-2
abundance: .
CDR3nt: TGTGCCAGCAGCCCTCAGTGGGGAGGGAGGGCGGGAAACATTCAGTACTTC
CDR3aa: CASSPQWGGRAGNIQYF

j_gene: TRBJ1-5
len: 13
d_gene: .
v_gene: TRBV7-2
abundance: .
CDR3nt: TGTGCCAGCAGCCGGGGGGATCATCAGCCCCAGCATTTT
CDR3aa: CASSRGDHQPQHF

j_gene: TRBJ2-1
len: 15
d_gene: TRBD2
v_gene: TRBV6-5
abundance: .
CDR3nt: TGTGCCAGCAGTCCCGGGACTAGCCGCTACAATGAGCAGTTCTTC
CDR3aa: CASSPGTSRYNEQFF

j_gene: TRBJ2-7
len: 13
d_gene: .
v_gene: TRBV28
abundance: .
CDR3nt: TGTGCCAGCACCCCGCCGACAGTCTACGAGCAGTACTTC
CDR3aa: CASTPPTVYEQYF

j_gene: TRBJ2-5
len: 13
d_gene: .
v_gene: TRBV29-1
abundance: .
CDR3nt: TGCAGCGTTGAAGGCCGGGCGCAAGAGACCCAGTACTTC
CDR3aa: CSVEGRAQETQYF

j_gene: TRBJ2-2
len: 16
d_gene: TRBD2
v_gene: TRBV7-9
abundance: .
CDR3nt: TGTGCCAGCAGCACTAGCGGGAGAGGGTACACCGGGGAGCTGTTTTTT
CDR3aa: CASSTSGRGYTGELFF

j_gene: TRBJ1-4
len: 15
d_gene: .
v_gene: TRBV9
abundance: .
CDR3nt: TGTGCCAGCAGCCCCCGACAGTCACCTAATGAAAAACTGTTTTTT
CDR3aa: CASSPRQSPNEKLFF

j_gene: TRBJ1-2
len: 13
d_gene: .
v_gene: TRBV30
abundance: once
CDR3nt: TGTGCCTGGAGTGTAAGAAGTGGGACTGGCTACACCTTC
CDR3aa: CAWSVRSGTGYTF